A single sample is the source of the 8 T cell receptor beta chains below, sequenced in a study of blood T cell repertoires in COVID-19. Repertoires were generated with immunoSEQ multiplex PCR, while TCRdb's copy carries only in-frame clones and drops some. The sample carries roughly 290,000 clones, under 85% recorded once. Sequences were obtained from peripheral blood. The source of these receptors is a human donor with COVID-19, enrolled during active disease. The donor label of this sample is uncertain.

DNA of the CDR3: TGTGCCAGCAGCTCTCTATTGGGGGCTGAGGAGACCCAGTACTTC. Encoded protein: CASSSLLGAEETQYF. The chain combines TRBV7-9 with TRBJ2-5, with D possibly TRBD1 on 6 matching bases. The V gene's germline CDR1 is SEHNR and CDR2 FQNEAQ (reference sequence). The CDR3 contains 15 residues. Trimming shortened V by 4 bases and J by 5 bases, and 17 bases separated the two germline ends.

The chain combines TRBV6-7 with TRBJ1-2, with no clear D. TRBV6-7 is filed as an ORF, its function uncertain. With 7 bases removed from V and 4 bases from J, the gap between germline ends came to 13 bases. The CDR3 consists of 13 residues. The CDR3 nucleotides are TGTGCCAGCACCCGGGAAACATCCTATGGCTACACCTTC. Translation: CASTRETSYGYTF.

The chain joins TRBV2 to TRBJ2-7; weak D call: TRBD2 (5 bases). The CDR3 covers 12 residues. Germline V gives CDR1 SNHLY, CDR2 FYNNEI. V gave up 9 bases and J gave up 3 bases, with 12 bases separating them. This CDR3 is CASGENSYEQYF. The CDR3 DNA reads TGTGCCAGTGGGGAGAACAGCTACGAGCAGTACTTC.

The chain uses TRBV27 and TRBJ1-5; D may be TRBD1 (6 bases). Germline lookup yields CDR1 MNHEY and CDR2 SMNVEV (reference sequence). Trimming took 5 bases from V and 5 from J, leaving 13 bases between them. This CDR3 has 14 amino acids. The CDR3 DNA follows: TGTGCCAGCAGTAAAGACAGGAGCGATCAGCCCCAGCATTTT. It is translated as CASSKDRSDQPQHF.

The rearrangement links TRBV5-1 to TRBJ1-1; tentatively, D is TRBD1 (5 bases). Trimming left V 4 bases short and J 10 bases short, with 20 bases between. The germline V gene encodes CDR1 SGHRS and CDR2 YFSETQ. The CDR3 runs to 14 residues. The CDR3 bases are TGCGCCAGCAGCCTCCGGGACTCTCGCCGGGGAGCTTTCTTT. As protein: CASSLRDSRRGAFF.

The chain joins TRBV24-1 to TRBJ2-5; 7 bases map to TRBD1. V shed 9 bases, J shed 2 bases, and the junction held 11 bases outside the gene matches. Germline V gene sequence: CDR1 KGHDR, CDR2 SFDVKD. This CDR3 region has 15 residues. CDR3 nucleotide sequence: TGTGCCACCGCAGAGGGGGCCCTCAGTCAAGAGACCCAGTACTTC. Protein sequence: CATAEGALSQETQYF.

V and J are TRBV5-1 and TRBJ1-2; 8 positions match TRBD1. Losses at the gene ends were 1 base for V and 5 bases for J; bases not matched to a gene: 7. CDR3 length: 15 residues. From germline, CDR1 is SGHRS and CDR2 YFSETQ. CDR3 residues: CASSLSGTGPYGYTF. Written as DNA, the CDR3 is TGCGCCAGCAGCTTGTCGGGGACAGGCCCTTATGGCTACACCTTC. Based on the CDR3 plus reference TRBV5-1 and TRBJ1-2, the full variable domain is KAGVTQTPRYLIKTRGQQVTLSCSPISGHRSVSWYQQTPGQGLQFLFEYFSETQRNKGNFPGRFSGRQFSNSRSEMNVSTLELGDSALYLCASSLSGTGPYGYTFGSGTRLTVV.

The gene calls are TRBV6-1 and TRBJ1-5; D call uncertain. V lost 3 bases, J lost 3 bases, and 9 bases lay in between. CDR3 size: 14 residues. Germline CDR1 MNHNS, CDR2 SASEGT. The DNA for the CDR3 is TGTGCCAGCAGTGACAGAGGGAACAATCAGCCCCAGCATTTT. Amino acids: CASSDRGNNQPQHF.